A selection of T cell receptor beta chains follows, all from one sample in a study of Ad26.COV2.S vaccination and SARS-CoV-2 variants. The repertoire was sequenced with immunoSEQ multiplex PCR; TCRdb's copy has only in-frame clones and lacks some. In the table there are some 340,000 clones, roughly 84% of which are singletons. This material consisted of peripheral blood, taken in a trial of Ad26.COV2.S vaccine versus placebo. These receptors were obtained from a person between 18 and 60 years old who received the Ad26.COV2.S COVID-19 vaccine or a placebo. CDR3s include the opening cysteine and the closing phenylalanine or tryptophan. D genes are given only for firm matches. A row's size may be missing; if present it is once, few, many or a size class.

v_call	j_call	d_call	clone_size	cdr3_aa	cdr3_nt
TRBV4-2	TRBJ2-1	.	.	CASSQVSSSGAYNEQFF	TGTGCCAGCAGCCAAGTTAGTTCCAGCGGTGCCTACAATGAGCAGTTCTTC
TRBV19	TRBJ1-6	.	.	CASIDGGAATAGILGNSPLHF	TGTGCCAGTATTGACGGGGGAGCCGCCACAGCCGGAATCCTAGGGAATTCACCCCTCCACTTT
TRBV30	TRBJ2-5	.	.	CAWRGGLAQETQYF	TGTGCCTGGAGAGGCGGGCTGGCGCAAGAGACCCAGTACTTC
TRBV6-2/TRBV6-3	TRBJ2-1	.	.	CASTPPEAGSYNEQFF	TGTGCCAGCACCCCCCCCGAGGCAGGGTCCTACAATGAGCAGTTCTTC
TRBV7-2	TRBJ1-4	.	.	CASSLRSGGVGEKLFF	TGTGCCAGCAGCTTGCGCTCGGGTGGGGTGGGTGAAAAACTGTTTTTT
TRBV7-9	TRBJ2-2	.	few	CASSLGSSEHGELFF	TGTGCCAGCAGCTTAGGGTCCAGCGAGCACGGGGAGCTGTTTTTT
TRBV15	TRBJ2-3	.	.	CATSREPILASDTQYF	TGTGCCACCAGCAGGGAACCTATCCTAGCCTCAGATACGCAGTATTTT
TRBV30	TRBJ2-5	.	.	CAWSRGEALGETQYF	TGTGCCTGGAGTAGGGGTGAGGCGTTAGGGGAGACCCAGTACTTC
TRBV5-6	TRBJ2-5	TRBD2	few	CASSFWPSGETQYF	TGTGCCAGCAGCTTTTGGCCTAGCGGGGAGACCCAGTACTTC
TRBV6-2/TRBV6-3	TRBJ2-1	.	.	CASSYRMGIGVNEQFF	TGTGCCAGCAGTTATAGGATGGGAATTGGGGTCAATGAGCAGTTCTTC